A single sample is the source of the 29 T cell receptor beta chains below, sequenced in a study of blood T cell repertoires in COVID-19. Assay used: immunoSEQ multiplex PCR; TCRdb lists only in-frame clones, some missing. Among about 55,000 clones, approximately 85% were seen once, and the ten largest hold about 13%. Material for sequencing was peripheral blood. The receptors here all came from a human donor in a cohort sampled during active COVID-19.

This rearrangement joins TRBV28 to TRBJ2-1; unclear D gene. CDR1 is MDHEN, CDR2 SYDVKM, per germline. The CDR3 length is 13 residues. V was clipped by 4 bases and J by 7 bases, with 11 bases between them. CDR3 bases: TGTGCCAGCAGTTCGGGTCGACGGAATGAGCAGTTCTTC. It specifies CASSSGRRNEQFF.

CDR3 bases: TGTGCCAGCTCACCCCAGGGGGCCATGAACACTGAAGCTTTCTTT. It specifies CASSPQGAMNTEAFF. The chain carries TRBV18 and TRBJ1-1, with 8 bases aligning to TRBD1. Germline V gene sequence: CDR1 KGHSH, CDR2 LQKENI. V lost 3 bases to trimming and J lost 0 bases; unmatched junction nucleotides: 3. There are 15 residues in the CDR3. Full variable domain (outside the CDR3, taken from reference TRBV18 and TRBJ1-1): NAGVMQNPRHLVRRRGQEARLRCSPMKGHSHVYWYRQLPEEGLKFMVYLQKENIIDESGMPKERFSAEFPKEGPSILRIQQVVRGDSAAYFCASSPQGAMNTEAFFGQGTRLTVV.

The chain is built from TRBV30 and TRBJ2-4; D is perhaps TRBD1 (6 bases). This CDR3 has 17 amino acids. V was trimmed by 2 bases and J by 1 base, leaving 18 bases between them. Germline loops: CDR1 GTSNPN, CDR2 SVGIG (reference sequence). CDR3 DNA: TGTGCCTGGAGTCGCGGCACAGGGTCGGCGGCCAAAAACATTCAGTACTTC. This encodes CAWSRGTGSAAKNIQYF.

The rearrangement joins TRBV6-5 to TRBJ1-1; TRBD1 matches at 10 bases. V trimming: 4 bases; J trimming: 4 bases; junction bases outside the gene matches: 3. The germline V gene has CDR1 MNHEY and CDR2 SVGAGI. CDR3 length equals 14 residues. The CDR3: CASSFRTGGTEAFF. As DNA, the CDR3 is TGTGCCAGCAGTTTTAGGACAGGGGGCACTGAAGCTTTCTTT.

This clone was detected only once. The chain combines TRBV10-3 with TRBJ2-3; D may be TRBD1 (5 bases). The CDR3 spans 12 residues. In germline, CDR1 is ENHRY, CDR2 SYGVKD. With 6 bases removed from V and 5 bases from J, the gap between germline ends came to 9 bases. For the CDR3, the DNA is TGTGCCATCAGCCAGGGTGGAGATACGCAGTATTTT. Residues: CAISQGGDTQYF.

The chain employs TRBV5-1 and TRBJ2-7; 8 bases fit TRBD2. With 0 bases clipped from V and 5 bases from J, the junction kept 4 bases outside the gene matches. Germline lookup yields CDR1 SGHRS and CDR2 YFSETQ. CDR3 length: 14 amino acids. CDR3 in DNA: TGCGCCAGCAGCTTGGTCGGCGGGAGGAACGAGCAGTACTTC. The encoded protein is CASSLVGGRNEQYF.

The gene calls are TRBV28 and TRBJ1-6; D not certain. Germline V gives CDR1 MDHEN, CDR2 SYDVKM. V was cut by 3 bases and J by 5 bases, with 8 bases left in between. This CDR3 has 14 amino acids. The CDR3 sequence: CASSLVSDNSPLHF. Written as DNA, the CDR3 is TGTGCCAGCAGTTTGGTGTCGGATAATTCACCCCTCCACTTT.

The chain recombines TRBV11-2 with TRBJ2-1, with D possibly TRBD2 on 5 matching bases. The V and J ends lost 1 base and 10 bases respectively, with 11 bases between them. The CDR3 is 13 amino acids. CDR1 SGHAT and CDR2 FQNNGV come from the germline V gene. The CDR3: CASSLGRDWEQFF. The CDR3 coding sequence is TGTGCCAGCAGCTTAGGACGGGATTGGGAGCAGTTCTTC.

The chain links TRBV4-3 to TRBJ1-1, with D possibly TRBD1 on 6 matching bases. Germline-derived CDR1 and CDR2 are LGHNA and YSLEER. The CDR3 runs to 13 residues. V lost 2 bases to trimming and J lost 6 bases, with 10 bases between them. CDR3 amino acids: CASSQNRQAEAFF. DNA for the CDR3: TGCGCCAGCAGCCAAAACCGACAGGCTGAAGCTTTCTTT.

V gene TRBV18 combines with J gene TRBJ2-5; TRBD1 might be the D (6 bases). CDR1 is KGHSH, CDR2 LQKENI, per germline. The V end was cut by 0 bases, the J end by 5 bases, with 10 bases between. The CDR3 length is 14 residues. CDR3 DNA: TGTGCCAGCTCACCACCGTCAGGGGCGGAGACCCAGTACTTC. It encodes CASSPPSGAETQYF.

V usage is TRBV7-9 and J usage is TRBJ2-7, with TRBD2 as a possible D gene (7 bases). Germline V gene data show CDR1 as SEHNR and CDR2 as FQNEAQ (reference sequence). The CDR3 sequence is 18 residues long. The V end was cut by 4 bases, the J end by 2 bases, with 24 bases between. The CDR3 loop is CASSSIGGDTGHAYEQYF. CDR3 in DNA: TGTGCCAGCAGCTCAATTGGGGGGGATACAGGGCACGCCTACGAGCAGTACTTC.

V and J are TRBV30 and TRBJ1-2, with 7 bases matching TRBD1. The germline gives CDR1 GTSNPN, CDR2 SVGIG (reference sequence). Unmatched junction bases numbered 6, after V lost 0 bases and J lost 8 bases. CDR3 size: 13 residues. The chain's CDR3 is CAWSVARDSGYTF. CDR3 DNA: TGTGCCTGGAGTGTGGCCAGGGACAGCGGCTACACCTTC.

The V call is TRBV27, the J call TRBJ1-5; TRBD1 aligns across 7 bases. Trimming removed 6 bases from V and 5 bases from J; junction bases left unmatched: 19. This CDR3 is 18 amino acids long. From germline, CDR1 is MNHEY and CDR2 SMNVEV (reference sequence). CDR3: CASSPDRVTSFEDQPQHF. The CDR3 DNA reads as TGTGCCAGCAGCCCCGACAGGGTTACATCGTTCGAGGATCAGCCCCAGCATTTT.

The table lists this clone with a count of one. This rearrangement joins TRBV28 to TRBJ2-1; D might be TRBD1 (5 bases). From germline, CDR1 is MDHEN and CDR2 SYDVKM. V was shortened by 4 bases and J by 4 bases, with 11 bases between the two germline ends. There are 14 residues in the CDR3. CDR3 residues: CASSSDSLYNEQFF. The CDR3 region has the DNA TGTGCCAGCAGTTCCGACAGCTTATACAATGAGCAGTTCTTC.

The CDR3 reads CASSIPGQGSYEQYF. The CDR3 nucleotides are TGTGCCAGTAGTATACCGGGACAGGGCTCCTACGAGCAGTACTTC. The chain employs TRBV19 and TRBJ2-7; 9 bases align to TRBD1. V lost 2 bases, J lost 0 bases, and 2 bases stayed unmatched. Germline V gene sequence: CDR1 LNHDA, CDR2 SQIVND (reference sequence). CDR3 length equals 15 residues.

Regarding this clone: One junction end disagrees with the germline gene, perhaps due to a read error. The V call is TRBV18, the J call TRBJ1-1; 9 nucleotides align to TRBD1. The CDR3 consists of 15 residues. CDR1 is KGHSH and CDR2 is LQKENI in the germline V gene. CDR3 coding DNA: TGTGCCAGCTCGCCACAGGGGGCGGTGAACACTGAAGCTTTCTTT. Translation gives CASSPQGAVNTEAFF.

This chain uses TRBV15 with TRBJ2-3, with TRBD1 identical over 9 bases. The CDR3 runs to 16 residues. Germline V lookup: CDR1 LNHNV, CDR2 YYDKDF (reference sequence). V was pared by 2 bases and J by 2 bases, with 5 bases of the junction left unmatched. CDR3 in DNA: TGTGCCACCAGCAGAAGACAGGGGGGGCACACAGATACGCAGTATTTT. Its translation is CATSRRQGGHTDTQYF.

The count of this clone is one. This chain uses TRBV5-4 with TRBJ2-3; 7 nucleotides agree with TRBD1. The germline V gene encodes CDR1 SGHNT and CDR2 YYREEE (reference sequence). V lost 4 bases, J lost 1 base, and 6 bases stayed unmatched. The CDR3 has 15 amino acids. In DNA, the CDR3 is TGTGCCAGCAGCCGTGAGGGGGCCGGCACAGATACGCAGTATTTT. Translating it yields CASSREGAGTDTQYF.

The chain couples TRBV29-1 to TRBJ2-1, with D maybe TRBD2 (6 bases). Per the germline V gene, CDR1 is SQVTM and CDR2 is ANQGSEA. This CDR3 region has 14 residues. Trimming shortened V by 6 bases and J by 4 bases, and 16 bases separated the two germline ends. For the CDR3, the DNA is TGCAGCGTGATAACCGGGACTGTATACAATGAGCAGTTCTTC. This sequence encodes CSVITGTVYNEQFF.

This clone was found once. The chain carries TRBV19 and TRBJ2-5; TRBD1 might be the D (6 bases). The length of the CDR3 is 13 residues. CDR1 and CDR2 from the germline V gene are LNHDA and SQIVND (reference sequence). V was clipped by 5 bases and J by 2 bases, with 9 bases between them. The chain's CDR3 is CASSVDRQETQYF. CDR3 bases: TGTGCCAGTAGTGTGGACAGACAAGAGACCCAGTACTTC.

In DNA form, the CDR3 reads TGCGCCAGCAGCCGAACACAGGGGACTGGAAACACCATATATTTT. It yields the protein CASSRTQGTGNTIYF. The rearrangement joins TRBV4-3 to TRBJ1-3; 7 nucleotides match TRBD1. V lost 4 bases, J lost 2 bases, and 5 bases stayed unmatched. Germline V gene sequence: CDR1 LGHNA, CDR2 YSLEER. The length of the CDR3 is 15 residues.

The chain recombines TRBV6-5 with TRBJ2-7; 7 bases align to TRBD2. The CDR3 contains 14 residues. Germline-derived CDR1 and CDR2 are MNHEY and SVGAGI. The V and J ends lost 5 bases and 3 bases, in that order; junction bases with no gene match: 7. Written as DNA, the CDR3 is TGTGCCAGCAGTCCAACCACGGGGGGCTACGAGCAGTACTTC. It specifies CASSPTTGGYEQYF.

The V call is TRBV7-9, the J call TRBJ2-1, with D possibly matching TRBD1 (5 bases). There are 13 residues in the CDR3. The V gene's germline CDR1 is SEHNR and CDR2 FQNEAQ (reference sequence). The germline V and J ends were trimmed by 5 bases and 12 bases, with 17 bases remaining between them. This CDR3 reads CASSIPQGKGQFF. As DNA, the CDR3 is TGTGCCAGCAGCATACCTCAGGGAAAGGGGCAGTTCTTC.

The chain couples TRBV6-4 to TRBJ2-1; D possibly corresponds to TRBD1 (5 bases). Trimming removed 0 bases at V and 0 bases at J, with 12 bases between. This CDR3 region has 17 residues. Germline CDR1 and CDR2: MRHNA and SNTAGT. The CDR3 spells CASSDSTGRPSYNEQFF. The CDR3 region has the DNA TGTGCCAGCAGTGACTCTACAGGCCGTCCCTCCTACAATGAGCAGTTCTTC.

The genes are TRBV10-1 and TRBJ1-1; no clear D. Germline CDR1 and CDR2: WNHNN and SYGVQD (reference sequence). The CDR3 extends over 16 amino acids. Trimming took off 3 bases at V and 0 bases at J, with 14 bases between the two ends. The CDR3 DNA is TGCGCCAGCAGTGAAGAGGTCAGCCACATGAACACTGAAGCTTTCTTT. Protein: CASSEEVSHMNTEAFF.

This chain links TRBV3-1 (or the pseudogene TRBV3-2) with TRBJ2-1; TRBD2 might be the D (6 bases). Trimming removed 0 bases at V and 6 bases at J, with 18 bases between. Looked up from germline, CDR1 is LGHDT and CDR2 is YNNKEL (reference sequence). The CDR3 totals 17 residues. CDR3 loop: CASSQEGWASAPNEQFF. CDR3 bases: TGTGCCAGCAGCCAAGAAGGGTGGGCTAGCGCGCCCAATGAGCAGTTCTTC.

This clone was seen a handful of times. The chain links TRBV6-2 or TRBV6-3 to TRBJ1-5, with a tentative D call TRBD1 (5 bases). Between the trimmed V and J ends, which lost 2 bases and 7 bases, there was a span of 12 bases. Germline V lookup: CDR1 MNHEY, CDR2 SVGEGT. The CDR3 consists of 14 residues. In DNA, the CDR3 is TGTGCCAGCAGTTACGGAGGGGTTAACCAGCCCCAGCATTTT. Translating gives CASSYGGVNQPQHF.

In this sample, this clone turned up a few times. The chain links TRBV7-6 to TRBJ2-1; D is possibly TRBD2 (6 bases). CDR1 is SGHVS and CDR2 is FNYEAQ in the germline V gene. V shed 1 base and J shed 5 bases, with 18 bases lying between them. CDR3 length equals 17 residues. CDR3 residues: CASSLEHSGTTNNEQFF. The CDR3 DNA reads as TGTGCCAGCAGCTTAGAACATAGCGGTACAACAAACAATGAGCAGTTCTTC.

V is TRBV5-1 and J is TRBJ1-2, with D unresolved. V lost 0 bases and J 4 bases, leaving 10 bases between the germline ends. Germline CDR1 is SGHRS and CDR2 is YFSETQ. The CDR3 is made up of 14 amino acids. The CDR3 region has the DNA TGCGCCAGCAGCTTGGAAGCCGCGTCCTATGGCTACACCTTC. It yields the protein CASSLEAASYGYTF.